Listed here are 20 T cell receptor beta chains from one sample, sequenced in a study of blood T cell repertoires in COVID-19. Clones were sequenced by immunoSEQ multiplex PCR, and TCRdb holds only the in-frame ones, with some missing. The data contain tens of thousands of clones, 86% of them seen just once; the ten biggest clones take up 15% to 20%. The specimen was peripheral blood. The receptors derive from a man aged 55 to 70 with active or convalescent COVID-19.

V gene TRBV14 combines with J gene TRBJ2-7, with no clear D. From germline, CDR1 is SGHDN and CDR2 FVKESK. Trimming shortened V by 0 bases and J by 1 base, and 7 bases separated the two germline ends. This CDR3 has 14 residues. Here the CDR3 reads CASSQDSVSYEQYF. CDR3 DNA sequence: TGTGCCAGCAGCCAAGATTCTGTTTCCTACGAGCAGTACTTC.

The chain has TRBV7-2 and TRBJ2-1; D might be TRBD1 (5 bases). CDR3 length equals 14 residues. V was pared by 5 bases and J by 7 bases, with 15 bases between. The germline gives CDR1 SGHTA, CDR2 FQGNSA. The CDR3 is CASSPFTAGNEQFF. The CDR3 DNA reads TGTGCCAGCAGCCCTTTTACGGCAGGGAATGAGCAGTTCTTC.

The rearrangement links TRBV9 to TRBJ2-5; 10 bases are shared with TRBD1. In germline, CDR1 is SGDLS, CDR2 YYNGEE. The trim removed 4 bases at V and 3 bases at J, leaving 6 bases unmatched. This CDR3 contains 15 residues. The chain's CDR3 is CASSTLGTGEETQYF. The DNA of the CDR3 is TGTGCCAGCAGCACCCTCGGGACAGGGGAAGAGACCCAGTACTTC. Complete variable domain (other parts from reference TRBV9 and TRBJ2-5): DSGVTQTPKHLITATGQRVTLRCSPRSGDLSVYWYQQSLDQGLQFLIQYYNGEERAKGNILERFSAQQFPDLHSELNLSSLELGDSALYFCASSTLGTGEETQYFGPGTRLLVL.

The V call is TRBV28, the J call TRBJ1-3; 10 bases align to TRBD1. This CDR3 spans 14 amino acids. Germline V gene data show CDR1 as MDHEN and CDR2 as SYDVKM. V shed 8 bases, J shed 3 bases, and the junction held 4 bases outside the gene matches. CDR3 sequence (DNA): TGTGCCAGCGGGACAGGGGTGGTTGGAAACACCATATATTTT. This codes for CASGTGVVGNTIYF.

This chain connects TRBV7-5 to TRBJ2-1; the tabulated D call, TRBD2, remains unverified against the DNA. TRBV7-5 counts as a pseudogene. CDR3 length equals 16 residues. The CDR3 sequence: CVRSSPSGALYNEQFF. The CDR3 DNA is TGTGTCAGAAGCTCCCCTAGCGGGGCCCTCTACAATGAGCAGTTCTTC.

This clone came up once. The chain has TRBV7-3 and TRBJ1-1; D perhaps matches TRBD1 (5 bases). CDR1 is SGHTA and CDR2 is FQGTGA in the germline V gene. This CDR3 spans 13 amino acids. Between the trimmed V and J ends, which lost 5 bases and 1 base, there was a span of 8 bases. CDR3 loop: CASSIDRNTEAFF. The DNA of the CDR3 is TGTGCCAGCAGCATCGACAGGAACACTGAAGCTTTCTTT.

The chain couples TRBV19 to TRBJ2-1; TRBD2 agrees at 9 bases. The germline V gene encodes CDR1 LNHDA and CDR2 SQIVND (reference sequence). V lost 3 bases to trimming and J lost 4 bases; unmatched junction nucleotides: 7. The CDR3 sequence is 16 residues long. The CDR3 DNA reads as TGTGCCAGTAGTATCGGGTCTAGCGGGATATACAATGAGCAGTTCTTC. Its translation is CASSIGSSGIYNEQFF.

The chain employs TRBV30 and TRBJ1-4, with D possibly being TRBD1 (5 bases). The CDR3 runs 12 residues. Germline assignment: CDR1 GTSNPN and CDR2 SVGIG (reference sequence). Deletions cut 2 bases from V and 8 bases from J, with 9 bases between. The CDR3 loop is CAWSTRVEKLFF. As DNA, the CDR3 is TGTGCCTGGAGTACCAGGGTCGAAAAACTGTTTTTT. Together with reference TRBV30 and TRBJ1-4, the CDR3 gives the full variable domain: SQTIHQWPATLVQPVGSPLSLECTVEGTSNPNLYWYRQAAGRGLQLLFYSVGIGQISSEVPQNLSASRPQDRQFILSSKKLLLSDSGFYLCAWSTRVEKLFFGSGTQLSVL.

This chain links TRBV6-2 or TRBV6-3 with TRBJ2-7; 7 bases are a match to TRBD1. Germline CDR1 is MNHEY and CDR2 is SVGEGT. CDR3 length: 15 residues. The J segment lost 0 bases and the V segment lost 6 bases, leaving 8 bases of the junction unmatched. The CDR3, as DNA: TGTGCCAGCAGCCGGACAGGCCTCAACTCCTACGAGCAGTACTTC. Translated, it gives CASSRTGLNSYEQYF.

This chain links TRBV6-5 with TRBJ1-5; D is undetermined. This CDR3 comprises 16 residues. V dropped 0 bases and J dropped 4 bases, with 13 bases sitting between them. Germline loops: CDR1 MNHEY, CDR2 SVGAGI. The CDR3, as DNA: TGTGCCAGCAGTTACTCTAGTCGGAGGGAGAATCAGCCCCAGCATTTT. Translation gives CASSYSSRRENQPQHF.

The chain links TRBV18 to TRBJ2-5, with 11 bases fitting TRBD2. V trimming: 2 bases; J trimming: 5 bases; junction bases outside the gene matches: 7. The CDR3 totals 16 residues. Germline V gene data show CDR1 as KGHSH and CDR2 as LQKENI. CDR3 nucleotides: TGTGCCAGCTCACCAGACAGACTAGCGGGGAGTGAGACCCAGTACTTC. It codes for CASSPDRLAGSETQYF.

J is TRBJ2-5 and V is TRBV18; D ambiguous. Germline V gives CDR1 KGHSH, CDR2 LQKENI. The CDR3 has 12 residues. Trimming stripped 2 bases from V and 2 bases from J, with 3 bases between. DNA for the CDR3: TGTGCCAGCTCACCATCACAAGAGACCCAGTACTTC. Translating it yields CASSPSQETQYF.

The J gene is TRBJ1-2, the V gene TRBV4-1, with a tentative D call TRBD1 (6 bases). The CDR3 loop spans 17 amino acids. Germline V gives CDR1 MGHRA, CDR2 YSYEKL. Deletions cut 2 bases from V and 5 bases from J, with 21 bases between. The DNA of the CDR3 is TGCGCCAGCAGCCAACCTTTAGGGACACAAGGCGGTTATGGCTACACCTTC. Amino acids: CASSQPLGTQGGYGYTF.

Comments on this clone: This sample includes further DNA sequences coding for the same CDR3. The chain couples TRBV3-1 (or the pseudogene TRBV3-2) to TRBJ1-1; the D gene is possibly TRBD1 (5 bases). V was trimmed by 3 bases and J by 1 base, leaving 9 bases between them. Germline-derived CDR1 and CDR2 are LGHDT and YNNKEL (reference sequence). This CDR3 has 14 residues. The CDR3 nucleotides read TGTGCCAGCAGCCAGGAACAGGCGAACACTGAAGCTTTCTTT. Protein sequence: CASSQEQANTEAFF.

The chain uses TRBV30 and TRBJ1-3; D call uncertain. Trimming shortened V by 3 bases and J by 0 bases, and 12 bases separated the two germline ends. CDR3 length: 15 amino acids. Per the germline V gene, CDR1 is GTSNPN and CDR2 is SVGIG (reference sequence). The DNA for the CDR3 is TGTGCCTGGAGCGAGGTGGTCAACTCTGGAAACACCATATATTTT. Translating it yields CAWSEVVNSGNTIYF.

This clone was observed once. The chain carries TRBV18 and TRBJ1-2; D possibly corresponds to TRBD1 (6 bases). The V end lost 5 bases, the J end lost 6 bases, and 13 bases lay between the germline ends. This CDR3 contains 13 residues. Germline CDR1 is KGHSH and CDR2 is LQKENI. The CDR3 DNA reads as TGTGCCAGCTCAGTAACAGGGAGCGATGGCTACACCTTC. The encoded protein is CASSVTGSDGYTF.

The chain carries TRBV7-8 and TRBJ1-1; D gene ambiguous. V lost 2 bases to trimming and J lost 3 bases, with 10 bases between them. Germline CDR1 and CDR2: SGHVS and FQNEAQ. This CDR3 is built from 14 residues. The CDR3 here is CASSLTRFDTEAFF. CDR3 DNA: TGTGCCAGCAGCTTAACACGTTTTGACACTGAAGCTTTCTTT. Full variable domain (remainder filled in from reference TRBV7-8 and TRBJ1-1): GAGVSQSPRYKVAKRGQDVALRCDPISGHVSLFWYQQALGQGPEFLTYFQNEAQLDKSGLPSDRFFAERPEGSVSTLKIQRTQQEDSAVYLCASSLTRFDTEAFFGQGTRLTVV.

The chain couples TRBV4-1 to TRBJ1-2; D perhaps matches TRBD1 (5 bases). The ends were cut back, 4 bases at V and 4 bases at J, with 7 bases in the middle. The germline gives CDR1 MGHRA, CDR2 YSYEKL. This CDR3 has 12 residues. The CDR3 loop reads CASSPQGYGYTF. Written as DNA, the CDR3 is TGCGCCAGCAGCCCCCAGGGCTATGGCTACACCTTC.

The V gene is TRBV12-3 or TRBV12-4, the J gene TRBJ1-5, with D possibly matching TRBD1 (5 bases). The CDR3 is 13 amino acids. V lost 2 bases to trimming and J lost 8 bases, with 10 bases between them. The CDR3 nucleotides read TGTGCCAGCAGTTTAATTCAGGGTGAGCCCCAGCATTTT. Its translation: CASSLIQGEPQHF.

The V gene is TRBV4-2, the J gene TRBJ2-4; a possible D gene is TRBD2 (5 bases). The CDR3 has 21 residues. Germline V CDR1 and CDR2: LGHNA, YNFKEQ. V lost 0 bases and J lost 0, with 24 bases in between. CDR3 residues: CASSQDFFGVRSTLAKNIQYF. CDR3 in DNA: TGTGCCAGCAGCCAAGATTTTTTCGGGGTACGTTCCACCTTAGCCAAAAACATTCAGTACTTC.